This passage covers 31 T cell receptor beta chains from one sample sequenced in a study of cytomegalovirus exposure and HLA in healthy donors. Primers included in the PCR were 60 Vbeta and 13 Jbeta primers. Using immunoSEQ multiplex PCR, the repertoire was profiled, and TCRdb retains in-frame clones only, with some absent. The sample holds some 60,000 clones, about 69% seen once. Sequenced: PBMCs. These receptors all stem from a woman in her 30s in good health and CMV-seronegative.

V gene TRBV4-1 combines with J gene TRBJ2-5; D is possibly TRBD1 (6 bases). Germline V CDR1 and CDR2: MGHRA, YSYEKL. The CDR3 sequence is 19 residues long. V lost 1 base, J lost 3 bases, and 24 bases lay in between. This chain's CDR3 is CASSQGTTIGGLLKETQYF. For the CDR3, the DNA is TGCGCCAGCAGCCAAGGGACGACCATAGGGGGTCTCTTAAAAGAGACCCAGTACTTC.

Concerning this clone itself: Other DNA variants within this sample encode the same CDR3. The chain uses TRBV25-1 and TRBJ2-1; 11 nucleotides match TRBD1. This CDR3 comprises 14 residues. Germline-derived CDR1 and CDR2 are MGHDK and SYGVNS. V shed 6 bases, J shed 4 bases, and the junction held 2 bases outside the gene matches. The CDR3 DNA sequence: TGTGCCAGCAGCGGGACAGGGGGTTACAATGAGCAGTTCTTC. Protein sequence: CASSGTGGYNEQFF.

The chain couples TRBV27 to TRBJ1-2, with 8 bases aligning to TRBD1. Losses at the gene ends were 1 base for V and 4 bases for J; bases not matched to a gene: 8. Germline assignment: CDR1 MNHEY and CDR2 SMNVEV (reference sequence). The CDR3 has 16 amino acids. CDR3 nucleotides: TGTGCCAGCAGTTTATATACAGGGGGACCCCTCTATGGCTACACCTTC. Its protein is CASSLYTGGPLYGYTF.

V and J are TRBV4-1 and TRBJ2-1, with 11 bases fitting TRBD1. The length of the CDR3 is 15 residues. Germline loops: CDR1 MGHRA, CDR2 YSYEKL. V lost 1 base and J lost 15; bases outside the gene matches: 11. This CDR3 reads CASSQGTWTGGDRFF. CDR3 sequence (DNA): TGCGCCAGCAGCCAAGGTACTTGGACAGGGGGCGATCGGTTCTTC.

The chain employs TRBV7-9 and TRBJ2-1; possibly TRBD1 for D (6 bases). The germline gives CDR1 SEHNR, CDR2 FQNEAQ (reference sequence). The CDR3 has 14 residues. V lost 4 bases and J lost 0, with 7 bases in between. The CDR3 region is CASSSQGSYNEQFF. The CDR3, as DNA: TGTGCCAGCAGCTCACAGGGCTCCTACAATGAGCAGTTCTTC.

In its sample, this clone was seen a few times. This sequence joins TRBV9 and TRBJ2-1; 9 bases are shared with TRBD2. The CDR3 is 15 residues long. The V gene's germline CDR1 is SGDLS and CDR2 YYNGEE. J lost 7 bases, V lost 3 bases, and 8 bases had no gene match. CDR3 bases: TGTGCCAGCAGCGGGCGGGAGGGTTCCTGGAATGAGCAGTTCTTC. Its protein product is CASSGREGSWNEQFF.

The gene calls are TRBV6-5 and TRBJ2-6, with a possible D match to TRBD2 (6 bases). V was shortened by 0 bases and J by 11 bases, with 17 bases between the two germline ends. The CDR3 loop spans 16 amino acids. From germline, CDR1 is MNHEY and CDR2 SVGAGI. The CDR3 nucleotides are TGTGCCAGCAGTTACTCACGGCGGGACCCCGGCGACGTCCTGACTTTC. Translation: CASSYSRRDPGDVLTF.

The chain joins TRBV18 to TRBJ2-1, with 7 bases fitting TRBD2. Germline CDR1 reads KGHSH; CDR2 reads LQKENI. The CDR3 totals 16 residues. The ends lost 0 bases at V and 0 bases at J; junction bases unmatched: 2. CDR3 residues: CASSPPRGSSYNEQFF. The CDR3 DNA sequence: TGTGCCAGCTCACCACCGCGCGGGAGCTCCTACAATGAGCAGTTCTTC. Drawing the rest from reference TRBV18 and TRBJ2-1, the complete variable domain is NAGVMQNPRHLVRRRGQEARLRCSPMKGHSHVYWYRQLPEEGLKFMVYLQKENIIDESGMPKERFSAEFPKEGPSILRIQQVVRGDSAAYFCASSPPRGSSYNEQFFGPGTRLTVL.

In nucleotides, the CDR3 is TGTGCGTCCGGGACTAGCGGGAGGTTCAATGAGCAGTTCTTC. Its protein product is CASGTSGRFNEQFF. The V and J genes are TRBV30 and TRBJ2-1, with 15 nucleotides matching TRBD2. Germline CDR1 GTSNPN, CDR2 SVGIG (reference sequence). CDR3 size: 14 residues. The variable domain in full, with the rest retrieved from reference TRBV30 and TRBJ2-1, is SQTIHQWPATLVQPVGSPLSLECTVEGTSNPNLYWYRQAAGRGLQLLFYSVGIGQISSEVPQNLSASRPQDRQFILSSKKLLLSDSGFYLCASGTSGRFNEQFFGPGTRLTVL.

V and J are TRBV19 and TRBJ2-7; no clear D. The CDR3 is made up of 14 amino acids. The germline V gene has CDR1 LNHDA and CDR2 SQIVND (reference sequence). Trimming removed 3 bases from V and 2 bases from J, with 11 bases in between. The DNA for the CDR3 is TGTGCCAGTAGTATTGCAGGCAGGCCCTACGAGCAGTACTTC. Amino acids: CASSIAGRPYEQYF. Looking up the rest from reference TRBV19 and TRBJ2-7 gives the full variable domain: DGGITQSPKYLFRKEGQNVTLSCEQNLNHDAMYWYRQDPGQGLRLIYYSQIVNDFQKGDIAEGYSVSREKKESFPLTVTSAQKNPTAFYLCASSIAGRPYEQYFGPGTRLTVT.

As for this clone: The sample contains more than one DNA sequence encoding this CDR3. The chain carries TRBV30 and TRBJ2-2, with 13 bases matching TRBD2. Looked up from germline, CDR1 is GTSNPN and CDR2 is SVGIG (reference sequence). This CDR3 contains 15 residues. V lost 8 bases to trimming and J lost 6 bases; unmatched junction nucleotides: 9. The CDR3 sequence: CAAQLAGGPPGELFF. The CDR3 DNA follows: TGTGCCGCACAACTAGCGGGAGGGCCGCCCGGGGAGCTGTTTTTT.

This clone was seen more than once but under ten times. The chain combines TRBV19 with TRBJ2-1; no definite D call. The CDR3 contains 16 residues. V lost 9 bases and J lost 2, with 20 bases in between. Germline lookup yields CDR1 LNHDA and CDR2 SQIVND (reference sequence). The CDR3 sequence: CASHASSLATYNEQFF. The DNA of the CDR3 is TGTGCCAGCCATGCGTCCAGCTTAGCCACCTACAATGAGCAGTTCTTC.

The chain employs TRBV30 and TRBJ1-2, with D possibly being TRBD1 (6 bases). The CDR3 is 15 amino acids. The ends were cut back, 0 bases at V and 5 bases at J, with 16 bases in the middle. CDR1 is GTSNPN, CDR2 SVGIG, per germline (reference sequence). The chain's CDR3 is CAWSVRVGARYGYTF. The DNA of the CDR3 is TGTGCCTGGAGTGTGAGGGTGGGGGCCCGGTATGGCTACACCTTC.

This chain uses TRBV28 with TRBJ2-7, with 8 bases aligning to TRBD2. This CDR3 contains 17 residues. J lost 1 base, V lost 6 bases, and 14 bases had no gene match. Germline V gene lookup returns CDR1 MDHEN and CDR2 SYDVKM. The CDR3 sequence: CASSPNLLAGKSYEQYF. As DNA, the CDR3 is TGTGCCAGCAGCCCCAATCTCCTAGCGGGCAAGTCCTACGAGCAGTACTTC.

This clone appeared a single time. The rearrangement uses TRBV19 and TRBJ2-1; TRBD2 aligns across 11 bases. Germline V lookup: CDR1 LNHDA, CDR2 SQIVND (reference sequence). The CDR3 is made up of 15 amino acids. J lost 4 bases, V lost 6 bases, and 5 bases had no gene match. The CDR3 region is CASRFSGGGYNEQFF. In DNA form, the CDR3 reads TGTGCCAGTAGGTTTAGCGGGGGGGGGTACAATGAGCAGTTCTTC.

In its sample, this clone was seen once. The rearrangement joins TRBV19 to TRBJ2-7; 7 positions match TRBD2. The CDR3 runs to 16 residues. Looked up from germline, CDR1 is LNHDA and CDR2 is SQIVND (reference sequence). J was trimmed by 3 bases and V by 4 bases; bases with no gene match: 12. Here the CDR3 DNA reads TGTGCCAGTAGTACTGGGGGAGGGTACCCCGACTACGAGCAGTACGTC. This translates into CASSTGGGYPDYEQYV.

J is TRBJ1-1 and V is TRBV27, with TRBD1 matching 8 bases. This CDR3 comprises 13 residues. The V segment lost 3 bases and the J segment 10 bases; nucleotides outside the gene matches: 7. Per germline, CDR1 MNHEY and CDR2 SMNVEV (reference sequence). Written as DNA, the CDR3 is TGTGCCAGCAGTTTCCAGGGGGCAAGGGGAGCTTTCTTT. Translated, it gives CASSFQGARGAFF.

The chain has TRBV27 and TRBJ1-1, with D perhaps matching TRBD1 (6 bases). CDR3 length equals 15 residues. Germline CDR1 MNHEY, CDR2 SMNVEV (reference sequence). Trimming removed 0 bases at V and 5 bases at J, with 13 bases between. The CDR3, as DNA: TGTGCCAGCAGTTTATCGGCAGGGGAGGGGACTGAAGCTTTCTTT. Translating gives CASSLSAGEGTEAFF.

This clone was seen a handful of times. The chain has TRBV30 and TRBJ2-1; possible D gene TRBD2, 6 bases. The CDR3 spans 14 residues. The ends were cut back, 3 bases at V and 2 bases at J, with 11 bases in the middle. The germline CDR1 and CDR2 sequences are GTSNPN and SVGIG (reference sequence). The CDR3 is CAWRRGTPYNEQFF. For the CDR3, the DNA is TGTGCCTGGAGGCGGGGCACCCCCTACAATGAGCAGTTCTTC.

Notes on this clone: Mismatch with germline at one junction end may stem from a read error. The V call is TRBV29-1, the J call TRBJ2-1; TRBD2 aligns across 7 bases. CDR1 and CDR2 (germline): SQVTM, ANQGSEA. There are 14 residues in the CDR3. CDR3 region: CGVDRAGVVDEQFF. CDR3 bases: TGCGGCGTTGATCGGGCGGGGGTCGTCGATGAGCAGTTCTTC.

This clone was picked up one time. V gene TRBV6-5 combines with J gene TRBJ2-2, with no clear D. CDR1 is MNHEY and CDR2 is SVGAGI in the germline V gene. This CDR3 contains 12 residues. V was cut by 5 bases and J by 5 bases, with 6 bases left in between. The CDR3 DNA reads as TGTGCCAGCAGTCTTGTGACCGGGGAGCTGTTTTTT. Protein product: CASSLVTGELFF.

For this clone: The same CDR3 can be traced to other DNA sequences in this sample. In DNA form, the CDR3 reads TGCGCCAGCAGCCAATCCCACTCAGGGGGCTGGACTGAAGCTTTCTTT. Translation gives CASSQSHSGGWTEAFF. This chain connects TRBV4-3 to TRBJ1-1, with 8 positions matching TRBD1. The ends lost 2 bases at V and 5 bases at J; junction bases unmatched: 10. CDR1 and CDR2 from the germline V gene are LGHNA and YSLEER. This CDR3 comprises 16 residues.

This clone appeared a single time. The genes are TRBV28 and TRBJ2-1; tentative D call: TRBD1 (5 bases). Trimming took off 9 bases at V and 1 base at J, with 10 bases between the two ends. The CDR3 totals 13 residues. Germline V gene lookup returns CDR1 MDHEN and CDR2 SYDVKM. The DNA for the CDR3 is TGTGCCAGTCACAGGAATTCCTACAATGAGCAGTTCTTC. Translation gives CASHRNSYNEQFF.

The chain couples TRBV4-1 to TRBJ2-1; D remains ambiguous. V lost 1 base to trimming and J lost 4 bases, with 14 bases between them. CDR1 is MGHRA, CDR2 YSYEKL, per germline. CDR3 length: 16 residues. In DNA, the CDR3 is TGCGCCAGCAGCCAAGTTGATCTAGTCCAATACAATGAGCAGTTCTTC. It specifies CASSQVDLVQYNEQFF.

This clone was counted only a few times. The chain is built from TRBV6-5 and TRBJ1-5, with D unresolved. The CDR3 consists of 14 residues. CDR1 MNHEY and CDR2 SVGAGI come from the germline V gene. V lost 4 bases and J 0 bases, leaving 7 bases between the germline ends. Here the CDR3 reads CASSFAVSNQPQHF. For the CDR3, the DNA is TGTGCCAGCAGTTTCGCAGTTAGCAATCAGCCCCAGCATTTT.

Only one count was recorded for this clone. The chain employs TRBV11-2 and TRBJ2-1, with a tentative D call TRBD2 (5 bases). Germline V gene sequence: CDR1 SGHAT, CDR2 FQNNGV. The V end lost 0 bases, the J end lost 10 bases, and 13 bases lay between the germline ends. The length of the CDR3 is 14 residues. CDR3 sequence: CASSLDRLAGEQFF. CDR3 coding DNA: TGTGCCAGCAGCTTAGATCGGCTAGCCGGCGAGCAGTTCTTC.

The V and J genes are TRBV4-2 and TRBJ2-7, with 14 bases matching TRBD2. The CDR3 runs 18 residues. Germline loops: CDR1 LGHNA, CDR2 YNFKEQ. V lost 4 bases and J lost 0; bases outside the gene matches: 8. CDR3 sequence reads: CASSPGTSGRDLSYEQYF. The CDR3 DNA is TGTGCCAGCAGCCCCGGGACTAGCGGGAGAGATCTCTCCTACGAGCAGTACTTC.

By sample share, this clone is medium-sized (0.01 to 0.1%). The rearrangement joins TRBV27 to TRBJ1-2; 9 positions match TRBD1. The CDR3 spans 14 residues. Germline values: CDR1 MNHEY, CDR2 SMNVEV (reference sequence). Unmatched junction bases numbered 3, after V lost 6 bases and J lost 1 base. The CDR3 bases are TGTGCCAGCAGGGTGACAGGGGGTAACTATGGCTACACCTTC. Its protein product is CASRVTGGNYGYTF.

The rearrangement uses TRBV7-2 and TRBJ2-3, with 7 bases fitting TRBD2. Per germline, CDR1 SGHTA and CDR2 FQGNSA. The CDR3 runs 18 residues. The trim removed 6 bases at V and 3 bases at J, leaving 18 bases unmatched. The DNA of the CDR3 is TGTGCCAGCAGATTAACGCGGGCAGGAGGCGGGAGAACAGATACGCAGTATTTT. The encoded protein is CASRLTRAGGGRTDTQYF.

This rearrangement joins TRBV4-1 to TRBJ2-1; maybe TRBD2 (5 bases). CDR3 length: 17 residues. The V end lost 4 bases, the J end lost 2 bases, and 18 bases lay between the germline ends. CDR1 and CDR2 from the germline V gene are MGHRA and YSYEKL. The CDR3 loop reads CASSRPRDQQPYNEQFF. CDR3 nucleotide sequence: TGCGCCAGCAGCCGCCCTCGGGATCAACAGCCCTACAATGAGCAGTTCTTC.

In its sample, this clone was seen a few times. The chain couples TRBV7-9 to TRBJ2-7; D is uncertain. CDR1 and CDR2 (germline): SEHNR, FQNEAQ (reference sequence). The CDR3 spans 12 residues. V gave up 10 bases and J gave up 1 base, with 11 bases separating them. The CDR3 DNA reads TGTGCCACCGCCGGGTCTTCCTACGAGCAGTACTTC. Translated, it gives CATAGSSYEQYF.